The 4 T cell receptor beta chains given below trace back to one sample, sequenced in a study of human T cells and chemical hapten exposure. TCRdb redid the calling of the RACE reads with MiXCR, one entry per CDR3 protein. The table includes about 110,000 distinct CDR3 sequences, 9.5% to 12% detected once. Time point reported: patch test 1, 2 weeks after DPC sensitization. Treatment denoted: therapeutic diphenylcyclopropenone sensitization with weekly scalp DPC. Material: whole blood, obtained in connection with sensitization to the hapten diphenylcyclopropenone (DPC). The receptors come from a woman in her 40s with alopecia areata. Some clones in this sample may be carry-over from other donors' samples.

This clonotype was seen more than once but under ten times. V usage is TRBV28 and J usage is TRBJ1-2; 9 bases are shared with TRBD1. With V trimmed by 5 bases and J by 10 bases, 20 bases remained unmatched. The CDR3 has 17 amino acids. Germline CDR1 reads MDHEN; CDR2 reads SYDVKM. The CDR3 bases are TGTGCCAGCAGTCCCTACTCCGGGACAGGGACCTGGGAAGACTACACCTTC. It yields the protein CASSPYSGTGTWEDYTF.

This clonotype was counted between two and nine times. This chain links TRBV7-6 with TRBJ1-2; weak D call: TRBD1 (5 bases). CDR3 length equals 16 residues. Germline V gene lookup returns CDR1 SGHVS and CDR2 FNYEAQ. Trimming pared 1 base from V and 5 bases from J, leaving 17 bases between. CDR3 sequence: CASSLVDSQGEYGYTF. CDR3 nucleotide sequence: TGTGCCAGCAGCTTAGTCGACAGCCAAGGGGAGTATGGCTACACCTTC. Full variable domain (missing parts from reference TRBV7-6 and TRBJ1-2): GAGVSQSPRYKVTKRGQDVALRCDPISGHVSLYWYRQALGQGPEFLTYFNYEAQQDKSGLPNDRFSAERPEGSISTLTIQRTEQRDSAMYRCASSLVDSQGEYGYTFGSGTRLTVV.

This sequence joins TRBV6-2 or TRBV6-3 and TRBJ2-2; D unclear. Looked up from germline, CDR1 is MNHEY and CDR2 is SVGEGT. CDR3 length: 12 residues. With 3 bases removed from V and 6 bases from J, the gap between germline ends came to 5 bases. CDR3 protein: CASSYTAGELFF. CDR3 DNA sequence: TGTGCCAGCAGTTATACGGCCGGGGAGCTGTTTTTT.

In its sample, this clonotype was seen a few times. The V gene is TRBV18, the J gene TRBJ2-3, with no clear D. Trimming removed 3 bases from V and 2 bases from J, with 6 bases in between. Germline values: CDR1 KGHSH, CDR2 LQKENI. This CDR3 has 13 amino acids. The chain's CDR3 is CASSPPATDTQYF. Written as DNA, the CDR3 is TGTGCCAGCTCACCCCCCGCCACAGATACGCAGTATTTT. The entire variable domain, with the rest obtained from reference TRBV18 and TRBJ2-3, is as follows: NAGVMQNPRHLVRRRGQEARLRCSPMKGHSHVYWYRQLPEEGLKFMVYLQKENIIDESGMPKERFSAEFPKEGPSILRIQQVVRGDSAAYFCASSPPATDTQYFGPGTRLTVL.